Listed here are 19 T cell receptor beta chains from one sample, sequenced in a study of T cell responses to AZD1222 COVID-19 vaccine. Sequenced by immunoSEQ multiplex PCR; TCRdb stores in-frame clones only, minus some. The sample consists of some 180,000 clones, approximately 92% of them appearing once. The sample was peripheral blood, taken on day 0 of AZD1222 vaccination. The receptor set was obtained from an adult in good health.

This chain joins TRBV12-3 or TRBV12-4 and TRBJ1-1, with D possibly TRBD1 on 6 matching bases. The CDR3 totals 13 residues. Trimming took off 7 bases at V and 6 bases at J, with 15 bases between the two ends. CDR3: CASMVWTVAEAFF. CDR3 sequence (DNA): TGTGCCAGCATGGTTTGGACAGTGGCTGAAGCTTTCTTT.

V gene TRBV5-1 combines with J gene TRBJ2-2; D might be TRBD1 (5 bases). Germline V gives CDR1 SGHRS, CDR2 YFSETQ. CDR3 length: 17 amino acids. Deletions cut 6 bases from V and 4 bases from J, with 22 bases between. CDR3 sequence (DNA): TGCGCCAGCACCGTAGACAGCTCCGGTCGGTTCACCGGGGAGCTGTTTTTT. Protein sequence: CASTVDSSGRFTGELFF. Full variable domain (remainder filled in from reference TRBV5-1 and TRBJ2-2): KAGVTQTPRYLIKTRGQQVTLSCSPISGHRSVSWYQQTPGQGLQFLFEYFSETQRNKGNFPGRFSGRQFSNSRSEMNVSTLELGDSALYLCASTVDSSGRFTGELFFGEGSRLTVL.

There are a few counts of this clone. The gene calls are TRBV7-2 and TRBJ2-1, with 12 bases that match TRBD2. This CDR3 has 15 amino acids. The V segment lost 5 bases and the J segment 6 bases; nucleotides outside the gene matches: 5. The germline gives CDR1 SGHTA, CDR2 FQGNSA. CDR3 in amino acids: CASSPRTSGANEQFF. The DNA of the CDR3 is TGTGCCAGCAGCCCCCGGACTAGCGGGGCCAATGAGCAGTTCTTC.

This clone was counted a single time. V is TRBV4-1 and J is TRBJ2-3; 9 nucleotides align to TRBD2. The CDR3 consists of 16 residues. With 5 bases clipped from V and 4 bases from J, the junction kept 10 bases outside the gene matches. Germline CDR1 reads MGHRA; CDR2 reads YSYEKL. For the CDR3, the DNA is TGCGCCAGCAGCTGGGCCGGGACTAGCTCCCCAGATACGCAGTATTTT. Encoded protein: CASSWAGTSSPDTQYF.

The rearrangement links TRBV6-5 to TRBJ2-7; 8 nucleotides align to TRBD1. Trimming removed 6 bases from V and 6 bases from J; junction bases left unmatched: 4. The CDR3 runs to 12 residues. Per germline, CDR1 MNHEY and CDR2 SVGAGI. This CDR3 is CASRAGGAEQYF. The CDR3 coding sequence is TGTGCCAGCAGAGCAGGGGGCGCCGAGCAGTACTTC.

The genes are TRBV5-4 and TRBJ1-2; D not certain. The germline V gene encodes CDR1 SGHNT and CDR2 YYREEE (reference sequence). The V end lost 8 bases, the J end lost 4 bases, and 15 bases lay between the germline ends. The CDR3 spans 13 residues. The CDR3 coding sequence is TGTGCCAGATCGTTTGAGGGAAGCTATGGCTACACCTTC. Protein: CARSFEGSYGYTF.

J is TRBJ2-7 and V is TRBV5-8, with 9 nucleotides matching TRBD1. V dropped 5 bases and J dropped 3; count of bases not matched to a gene: 9. Germline V CDR1 and CDR2: SGHTS, YDEGEE. The CDR3 has 15 amino acids. CDR3 bases: TGTGCCAGCAGACCCGGGACAGGGAGGATCTACGAGCAGTACTTC. It yields the protein CASRPGTGRIYEQYF.

The V call is TRBV6-5, the J call TRBJ1-1; D uncertain. The CDR3 length is 15 residues. Trimming took 6 bases from V and 3 from J, leaving 17 bases between them. Germline V gene sequence: CDR1 MNHEY, CDR2 SVGAGI. The CDR3 protein is CASRTPRRSYTEAFF. For the CDR3, the DNA is TGTGCCAGCAGAACTCCCCGGCGCAGTTACACTGAAGCTTTCTTT.

The chain joins TRBV12-3 or TRBV12-4 to TRBJ1-1; D not resolved. The CDR3 has 13 amino acids. The ends were cut back, 6 bases at V and 1 base at J, with 9 bases in the middle. CDR3 sequence (DNA): TGTGCCAGCAGCTCCAGTGGGAACACTGAAGCTTTCTTT. Translated: CASSSSGNTEAFF.

The chain links TRBV19 to TRBJ1-5; 7 nucleotides match TRBD1. Germline trimming cut 8 bases from V and 1 base from J; bases unmatched to any gene: 8. Germline V gene data show CDR1 as LNHDA and CDR2 as SQIVND (reference sequence). The CDR3 extends over 15 amino acids. The CDR3 here is CASRLDRASNQPQHF. DNA for the CDR3: TGTGCCAGTCGCCTCGACAGGGCCAGCAATCAGCCCCAGCATTTT. The full variable domain, its missing parts supplied by reference TRBV19 and TRBJ1-5, is DGGITQSPKYLFRKEGQNVTLSCEQNLNHDAMYWYRQDPGQGLRLIYYSQIVNDFQKGDIAEGYSVSREKKESFPLTVTSAQKNPTAFYLCASRLDRASNQPQHFGDGTRLSIL.

The V and J genes are TRBV27 and TRBJ1-1; 11 bases are a match to TRBD1. V was pared by 5 bases and J by 0 bases, with 2 bases of the junction left unmatched. The CDR3 consists of 15 residues. CDR1 and CDR2 (germline): MNHEY, SMNVEV (reference sequence). The CDR3 DNA reads as TGTGCCAGCAGTCGGGACAGGGGGATGAACACTGAAGCTTTCTTT. The encoded protein is CASSRDRGMNTEAFF.

This sequence joins TRBV7-2 and TRBJ1-3, with TRBD1 as a possible D gene (5 bases). CDR3 length: 15 amino acids. Trimming took 5 bases from V and 0 from J, leaving 11 bases between them. The germline V gene encodes CDR1 SGHTA and CDR2 FQGNSA. CDR3 amino acids: CASSPTGPSGNTIYF. CDR3 nucleotides: TGTGCCAGCAGCCCCACAGGTCCCTCTGGAAACACCATATATTTT.

The V call is TRBV7-6, the J call TRBJ1-5; D remains unclear. V shed 5 bases and J shed 7 bases, with 9 bases lying between them. Germline V gene lookup returns CDR1 SGHVS and CDR2 FNYEAQ. CDR3 length equals 12 residues. This chain's CDR3 is CASSDLGQPQHF. CDR3 nucleotide sequence: TGTGCCAGCAGCGACTTGGGGCAGCCCCAGCATTTT.

CDR3 region: CASSPTNTRSDEQFF. The CDR3 bases are TGTGCCAGCTCACCTACTAATACACGAAGCGATGAGCAGTTCTTC. The V and J genes are TRBV18 and TRBJ2-1, with D unclear. The germline gives CDR1 KGHSH, CDR2 LQKENI. This CDR3 spans 15 amino acids. The V end was cut by 3 bases, the J end by 8 bases, with 17 bases between. Full variable domain (rest looked up from reference TRBV18 and TRBJ2-1): NAGVMQNPRHLVRRRGQEARLRCSPMKGHSHVYWYRQLPEEGLKFMVYLQKENIIDESGMPKERFSAEFPKEGPSILRIQQVVRGDSAAYFCASSPTNTRSDEQFFGPGTRLTVL.

The chain is built from TRBV4-1 and TRBJ1-2; D gene unclear. V lost 3 bases and J lost 8, with 22 bases in between. The CDR3 has 16 amino acids. Per the germline V gene, CDR1 is MGHRA and CDR2 is YSYEKL. This chain's CDR3 is CASSQRISGRSGGYTF. The DNA of the CDR3 is TGCGCCAGCAGCCAGAGGATTTCCGGCCGGAGCGGGGGCTACACCTTC.

In its sample, this clone was seen once. CDR3 sequence: CASSIAPGNYEQYF. CDR3 bases: TGTGCCAGTAGTATAGCTCCAGGGAACTACGAGCAGTACTTC. The chain links TRBV19 to TRBJ2-7; TRBD1 might be the D (5 bases). This CDR3 comprises 14 residues. Germline V CDR1 and CDR2: LNHDA, SQIVND (reference sequence). V was trimmed by 1 base and J by 3 bases, leaving 10 bases between them.

This clone has only a few counts. The chain couples TRBV5-1 to TRBJ1-3; the D is unclear. Germline V gives CDR1 SGHRS, CDR2 YFSETQ. V lost 0 bases to trimming and J lost 0 bases, with 10 bases between them. This CDR3 contains 16 residues. In nucleotides, the CDR3 is TGCGCCAGCAGCTTGGGTAGCCCACACTCTGGAAACACCATATATTTT. The encoded protein is CASSLGSPHSGNTIYF.

V and J are TRBV5-4 and TRBJ1-1, with 9 nucleotides matching TRBD1. The CDR3 loop spans 17 amino acids. Germline lookup yields CDR1 SGHNT and CDR2 YYREEE (reference sequence). V lost 4 bases, J lost 7 bases, and 17 bases stayed unmatched. The CDR3 nucleotides are TGTGCCAGCAGCCCCCCCTACGGACAGGGGCTTGGGGTTGAAGCTTTCTTT. Translated, it gives CASSPPYGQGLGVEAFF.

The J gene is TRBJ1-5, the V gene TRBV7-6; a weak D match, TRBD1 (6 bases). Germline CDR1 reads SGHVS; CDR2 reads FNYEAQ. Trimming took off 4 bases at V and 0 bases at J, with 16 bases between the two ends. This CDR3 has 17 residues. CDR3 sequence: CASSSRWDIPSNQPQHF. The CDR3, as DNA: TGTGCCAGCAGCTCACGATGGGACATACCTAGCAATCAGCCCCAGCATTTT.